These 15 T cell receptor beta chains were all obtained from the same sample, sequenced in a study of blood T cells in healthy people across ages. For the second PCR, which ran for about 6 to 11 cycles, a sample-barcoded 5' primer and a J-beta primer mix were used. One entry per CDR3 protein, called by TCRdb with MiXCR from the 5' RACE reads. Here the sample spans about 750,000 distinct CDR3 sequences, 53% being singletons. Sequenced sample: blood. The origin of the receptors is an elderly man in good health.

In this sample, this clonotype turned up many times. The junction shows a germline mismatch at one end, possibly a read error. The J gene is TRBJ2-5, the V gene TRBV27; D remains unclear. The CDR3 extends over 13 amino acids. Germline V gene data show CDR1 as MNHEY and CDR2 as SMNVEV (reference sequence). CDR3 sequence: CASSLGHQETQYF. The CDR3 DNA is TGCGCCAGCAGCTTGGGCCACCAAGAGACCCAGTACTTC.

This clonotype has a count of ten or more. The chain employs TRBV9 and TRBJ2-7; the D is unclear. Germline V gives CDR1 SGDLS, CDR2 YYNGEE. This CDR3 region has 14 residues. The V gene lost 0 bases and the J gene lost 0 bases, with 7 bases spanning the gap. CDR3 nucleotide sequence: TGTGCCAGCAGCGTAGGCGCTAGCTCCTACGAGCAGTACTTC. Protein sequence: CASSVGASSYEQYF.

This chain joins TRBV24-1 and TRBJ2-1; 7 positions agree with TRBD2. Losses at the gene ends were 3 bases for V and 6 bases for J; bases not matched to a gene: 1. Germline CDR1 and CDR2: KGHDR and SFDVKD. The CDR3 runs to 13 residues. CDR3 amino acids: CATSDAGVNEQFF. The CDR3, as DNA: TGTGCCACCAGTGATGCGGGGGTCAATGAGCAGTTCTTC.

This clonotype has a handful of counts. The rearrangement links TRBV29-1 to TRBJ2-5, with 7 bases lining up with TRBD2. The germline gives CDR1 SQVTM, CDR2 ANQGSEA. CDR3 length equals 14 residues. Germline trimming cut 5 bases from V and 5 bases from J; bases unmatched to any gene: 11. In DNA form, the CDR3 reads TGCAGCGTTCACAGGCGGGAGCGGTCGGAGACCCAGTACTTC. Translating it yields CSVHRRERSETQYF. The full variable domain, completed using reference TRBV29-1 and TRBJ2-5, is SAVISQKPSRDICQRGTSLTIQCQVDSQVTMMFWYRQQPGQSLTLIATANQGSEATYESGFVIDKFPISRPNLTFSTLTVSNMSPEDSSIYLCSVHRRERSETQYFGPGTRLLVL.

A few counts support this clonotype. The chain has TRBV7-9 and TRBJ2-1; 8 nucleotides align to TRBD1. Germline lookup yields CDR1 SEHNR and CDR2 FQNEAQ (reference sequence). The CDR3 runs to 16 residues. The V and J ends lost 5 bases and 2 bases, in that order; junction bases with no gene match: 8. The CDR3 DNA reads as TGTGCCAGCAGCATTGGACAGGGAAAAGCCTACAATGAGCAGTTCTTC. It translates to CASSIGQGKAYNEQFF.

The J gene is TRBJ1-2, the V gene TRBV25-1, with D tentatively TRBD1 (6 bases). Trimming left V 6 bases short and J 3 bases short, with 20 bases between. The CDR3 has 16 amino acids. Germline V lookup: CDR1 MGHDK, CDR2 SYGVNS. CDR3 region: CASSPSGGAGDYGYTF. The CDR3 nucleotides read TGTGCCAGCAGCCCAAGCGGGGGGGCGGGAGACTATGGCTACACCTTC.

The rearrangement uses TRBV3-1 and TRBJ2-2; TRBD1 or TRBD2 may be the D gene (5 bases each). Germline CDR1 reads LGHDT; CDR2 reads YNNKEL (reference sequence). The CDR3 covers 15 residues. Trimming left V 6 bases short and J 0 bases short, with 11 bases between. The CDR3 protein is CASRRWGSNTGELFF. The CDR3 region has the DNA TGTGCCAGCAGACGGTGGGGGTCGAACACCGGGGAGCTGTTTTTT.

On this clonotype itself: One junction end disagrees with the germline gene, perhaps due to a read error. The chain recombines TRBV25-1 with TRBJ2-3, with D maybe TRBD2 (6 bases). In germline, CDR1 is MGHDK, CDR2 SYGVNS. The CDR3 consists of 16 residues. This CDR3 is CASSESGRGLTDAQYF. The CDR3 region has the DNA TGTGCCAGCAGTGAATCTGGGCGGGGACTCACAGATGCGCAGTATTTT.

Only a few counts were recorded for this clonotype. V usage is TRBV29-1 and J usage is TRBJ1-2; D ambiguous. CDR1 is SQVTM, CDR2 ANQGSEA, per germline. This CDR3 spans 12 amino acids. Trimming took 6 bases from V and 1 from J, leaving 9 bases between them. DNA for the CDR3: TGCAGCGTACCTCACAATAACTATGGCTACACCTTC. This translates into CSVPHNNYGYTF.

This clonotype has just a few counts. The chain uses TRBV10-3 and TRBJ2-1; 8 bases are a match to TRBD1. V lost 4 bases to trimming and J lost 0 bases; unmatched junction nucleotides: 8. The CDR3 sequence is 17 residues long. CDR1 ENHRY and CDR2 SYGVKD come from the germline V gene. The CDR3 bases are TGTGCCATCAGTGTTATCTTCAGGGGGCTCTCCTACAATGAGCAGTTCTTC. It translates to CAISVIFRGLSYNEQFF.

This clonotype appeared once. The chain is built from TRBV20-1 and TRBJ1-6, with 8 positions matching TRBD1. Per germline, CDR1 DFQATT and CDR2 SNEGSKA (reference sequence). V lost 5 bases and J lost 6; bases outside the gene matches: 12. This CDR3 has 16 amino acids. The CDR3 loop reads CSAPEGQGAGNSPLHF. The CDR3 DNA reads TGCAGTGCTCCGGAAGGGCAGGGGGCCGGTAATTCACCCCTCCACTTT.

This chain links TRBV20-1 with TRBJ2-7, with D perhaps being TRBD1 or TRBD2 (5 bases each). This CDR3 has 15 residues. Germline loops: CDR1 DFQATT, CDR2 SNEGSKA (reference sequence). The V gene lost 0 bases and the J gene lost 0 bases, with 12 bases spanning the gap. In DNA, the CDR3 is TGCAGTGCTAGAGATCACACTAGGGGCTCCTACGAGCAGTACTTC. Amino acid sequence: CSARDHTRGSYEQYF.

The genes are TRBV3-1 and TRBJ2-5; the D gene could be TRBD1 or TRBD2 (5 bases each). The CDR3 totals 15 residues. V was trimmed by 4 bases and J by 11 bases, leaving 23 bases between them. Germline V CDR1 and CDR2: LGHDT, YNNKEL (reference sequence). CDR3: CASSPSGPTYNEQYF. CDR3 nucleotide sequence: TGTGCCAGCAGCCCCTCGGGACCAACCTACAATGAGCAGTACTTC.

The chain employs TRBV3-1 and TRBJ2-7; TRBD2 agrees at 8 bases. V lost 6 bases and J lost 5; bases outside the gene matches: 9. The CDR3 is 14 amino acids. Per germline, CDR1 LGHDT and CDR2 YNNKEL (reference sequence). The CDR3 spells CASSQPGLENEQYF. The CDR3 nucleotides read TGTGCCAGCAGTCAACCGGGACTAGAGAACGAGCAGTACTTC.

In its sample, this clonotype was seen a few times. An end of the junction does not agree with germline; a read error may underlie this. The rearrangement links TRBV5-1 to TRBJ2-1; TRBD2 matches 9 bases. There are 13 residues in the CDR3. The V gene's germline CDR1 is SGHRS and CDR2 YFSETQ. CDR3 in amino acids: CASSLAGRNEQFF. The DNA for the CDR3 is TGTGCCAGCAGTCTAGCGGGAAGGAATGAGCAGTTCTTC.